This TCR beta chain was documented in a study of T cell clones after liver transplantation. Sequencing used immunoSEQ multiplex PCR; TCRdb keeps in-frame clones, though not all of them. Here the sample spans about 80,000 clones, 70% to 85% being singletons. The sequence was collected from a human patient who received a liver transplant. Some T cells may be graft donor cells. Source: CD4+ T cells from blood, taken 46 months after liver transplant.

In DNA form, the CDR3 reads TGTGCCAGCAGCTTGGGGACATACGATTACAATGAGCAGTTCTTC. Protein product: CASSLGTYDYNEQFF. This chain uses TRBV11-2 with TRBJ2-1; possibly TRBD1 for D (6 bases). This CDR3 contains 15 residues. Per the germline V gene, CDR1 is SGHAT and CDR2 is FQNNGV. V dropped 3 bases and J dropped 4 bases, with 13 bases sitting between them.